The clone carrying this T cell receptor beta chain was counted between two and nine times. The antigen remains unidentified. TCRdb ran MiXCR on the 5' RACE reads and lists one entry per CDR3 protein. The profile covers some 270,000 distinct CDR3 sequences, with roughly 32% appearing a single time and about 4% taken by the ten largest. V was pared by 6 bases and J by 4 bases, with 15 bases of the junction left unmatched. CDR3 length: 16 residues. Germline V gene lookup returns CDR1 DFQATT and CDR2 SNEGSKA (reference sequence). This record belongs to a study of CD8 T cells in ankylosing spondylitis. Study-level findings and limits: Clones linked to the disease showed a CD8+ phenotype. They occurred at relatively low frequencies in peripheral blood. What appeared characteristic of ankylosing spondylitis blood was a TCR beta motif of several highly homologous variants. Disease-associated clones were reportedly significantly overrepresented in matched ankylosing spondylitis synovial fluid.

The chain uses TRBV20-1 and TRBJ1-1, with TRBD1 matching 9 bases. This sequence originates from a male donor with ankylosing spondylitis or in good health (not recorded which). Sequencing was done on a sample of blood, either unsorted or a sorted T cell fraction (not recorded which). In DNA form, the CDR3 reads TGCAGTGCATCCGGGACAGGGTTCGGCTTGAGCACTGAAGCTTTCTTT. This sequence encodes CSASGTGFGLSTEAFF.